This T cell receptor (beta chain) comes out of a study of beta chain features in type 1 diabetes. Expressed TCRB transcripts got sequenced, as all isolated RNA was reverse transcribed. TCRdb's table, derived via immunoSEQ multiplex PCR, lists solely in-frame clones and lacks some. The sample lists 250,000 to 350,000 clones; around 15% were seen once. This clone was counted only a few times. The V segment lost 3 bases and the J segment 8 bases; nucleotides outside the gene matches: 8. Germline CDR1 SGHTA, CDR2 FQGNSA. There are 14 residues in the CDR3. The chain uses TRBV7-2 and TRBJ2-5; TRBD2 aligns across 8 bases. The sample consisted of central memory CD4+ T cells from blood. The clonotype was recovered from a man aged 30 to 39 in good health. CDR3 protein: CASSLKGSGATQYF. As DNA, the CDR3 is TGTGCCAGCAGCTTGAAGGGTAGCGGGGCCACCCAGTACTTC.